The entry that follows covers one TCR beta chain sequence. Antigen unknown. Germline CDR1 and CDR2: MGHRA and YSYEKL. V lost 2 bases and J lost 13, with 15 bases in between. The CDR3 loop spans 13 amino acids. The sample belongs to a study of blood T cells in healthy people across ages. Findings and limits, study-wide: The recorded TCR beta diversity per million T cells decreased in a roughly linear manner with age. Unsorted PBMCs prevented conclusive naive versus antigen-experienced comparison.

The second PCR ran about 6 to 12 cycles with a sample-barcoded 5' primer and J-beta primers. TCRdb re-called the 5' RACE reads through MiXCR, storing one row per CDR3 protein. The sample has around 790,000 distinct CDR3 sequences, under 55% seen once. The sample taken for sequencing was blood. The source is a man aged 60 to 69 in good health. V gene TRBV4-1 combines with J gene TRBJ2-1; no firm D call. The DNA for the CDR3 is TGCGCCAGCAGCCAATCCATATCAGAGACCCAGTTCTTC. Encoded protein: CASSQSISETQFF.